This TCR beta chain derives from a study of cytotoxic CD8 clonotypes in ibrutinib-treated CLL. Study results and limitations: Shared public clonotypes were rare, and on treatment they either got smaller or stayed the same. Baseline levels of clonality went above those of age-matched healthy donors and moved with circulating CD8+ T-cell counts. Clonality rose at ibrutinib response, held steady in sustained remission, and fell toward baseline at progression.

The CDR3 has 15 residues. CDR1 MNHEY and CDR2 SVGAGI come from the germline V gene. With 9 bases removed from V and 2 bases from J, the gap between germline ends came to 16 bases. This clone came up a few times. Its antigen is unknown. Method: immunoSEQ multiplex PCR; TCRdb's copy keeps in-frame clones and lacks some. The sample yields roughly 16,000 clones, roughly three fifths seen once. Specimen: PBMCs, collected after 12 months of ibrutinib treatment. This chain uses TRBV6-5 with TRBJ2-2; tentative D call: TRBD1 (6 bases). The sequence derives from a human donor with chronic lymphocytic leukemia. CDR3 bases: TGTGCCAGGAGATCCCGGGACAACAACACCGGGGAGCTGTTTTTT. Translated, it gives CARRSRDNNTGELFF.